Below are 30 T cell receptor beta chains sequenced from a single sample in a study of T cells expressing NK-cell markers. TCRdb reprocessed the 5' RACE reads; each CDR3 protein has one entry and no DNA is given. Its listing shows around 380,000 distinct CDR3 sequences. The sequencing sample was made of blood T cells: a sorted CD56 or NKG2C T cell subset, CD4+ or CD8+ T cells, or bulk PBMC T cells (not recorded which). The source of these receptors is a woman between 50 and 59 years old in good health.

The chain is built from TRBV5-5 and TRBJ2-4; TCRdb returns TRBD1, unconfirmable since there is no DNA. Germline V gene data show CDR1 as SGHKS and CDR2 as YYEKEE (reference sequence). This CDR3 is 18 amino acids long. The chain's CDR3 is CASSPPGGVRRAKNIQYF.

The chain links TRBV12-3 or TRBV12-4 to TRBJ2-4; TCRdb's D gene call, TRBD2, goes unchecked for lack of DNA. The CDR3 is 17 amino acids. The CDR3 spells CASSSKLDLGAKNIQYF.

The chain couples TRBV18 to TRBJ1-4; TCRdb reports TRBD1, a call that lacks DNA to check it against. CDR3 size: 16 residues. Germline values: CDR1 KGHSH, CDR2 LQKENI. CDR3 sequence reads: CASSPLTTRGDEKLFF.

This chain links TRBV12-3 or TRBV12-4 with TRBJ2-7. The CDR3 is made up of 13 amino acids. The CDR3 region is CASVQGGSYEQYF.

The rearrangement uses TRBV12-3 or TRBV12-4 and TRBJ1-2. This CDR3 has 17 amino acids. CDR3 residues: CASTNLGRGIANYGYTF.

The V call is TRBV12-5, the J call TRBJ1-2. Germline V gives CDR1 LGHNT, CDR2 FRNRAP. The CDR3 is made up of 14 amino acids. The CDR3 reads CASGLGQENYGYTF.

The genes are TRBV9 and TRBJ2-1. The CDR3 has 14 residues. Germline loops: CDR1 SGDLS, CDR2 YYNGEE. The CDR3 is CASSVGNRYNEQFF. The full variable domain, its missing parts supplied by reference TRBV9 and TRBJ2-1, is DSGVTQTPKHLITATGQRVTLRCSPRSGDLSVYWYQQSLDQGLQFLIQYYNGEERAKGNILERFSAQQFPDLHSELNLSSLELGDSALYFCASSVGNRYNEQFFGPGTRLTVL.

The rearrangement links TRBV24-1 to TRBJ1-1. The CDR3 loop spans 13 amino acids. Germline V gives CDR1 KGHDR, CDR2 SFDVKD. This CDR3 reads CATSTPPGDEAFF.

V and J are TRBV9 and TRBJ2-7; TCRdb designates TRBD1, a call that cannot be tested without DNA. Germline assignment: CDR1 SGDLS and CDR2 YYNGEE. The CDR3 length is 14 residues. This CDR3 is CASSRGDTSYEQYF.

The rearrangement joins TRBV6-5 to TRBJ1-6; TCRdb calls TRBD1, which cannot be checked without DNA. Germline CDR1 MNHEY, CDR2 SVGAGI. This CDR3 has 12 residues. CDR3 residues: CASSNTGSPLHF.

This sequence joins TRBV19 and TRBJ2-3; the TCRdb D gene call, TRBD1, has no DNA to confirm it. The CDR3 sequence is 12 residues long. The germline gives CDR1 LNHDA, CDR2 SQIVND (reference sequence). The chain's CDR3 is CASGQGPDTQYF.

The chain carries TRBV7-7 and TRBJ2-1; the TCRdb call, TRBD1, lacks DNA for checking. The CDR3 has 13 amino acids. CDR1 and CDR2 (germline): SSHAT, FNYEAQ (reference sequence). CDR3 loop: CASSQSPGKGQFF.

This rearrangement joins TRBV3-1 to TRBJ2-5; no DNA is available, so the TRBD1 call from TCRdb remains unchecked. Germline assignment: CDR1 LGHDT and CDR2 YNNKEL (reference sequence). The CDR3 spans 13 residues. The CDR3 spells CASSQAGAETQYF.

The rearrangement uses TRBV18 and TRBJ2-5. Germline values: CDR1 KGHSH, CDR2 LQKENI. The CDR3 extends over 14 amino acids. This CDR3 is CASSPPFLDETQYF.

The J gene is TRBJ2-1, the V gene TRBV5-1; TCRdb picks TRBD2, but there is no DNA to check that call. Germline V gene sequence: CDR1 SGHRS, CDR2 YFSETQ. The CDR3 spans 15 residues. The CDR3 loop reads CASSSWTSGNNEQFF.

V usage is TRBV7-2 and J usage is TRBJ2-3. The CDR3 spans 13 residues. Germline assignment: CDR1 SGHTA and CDR2 FQGNSA. Here the CDR3 reads CASSLGLADTQYF.

The V call is TRBV7-9, the J call TRBJ1-2; with no DNA, the TCRdb D assignment of TRBD1 cannot be verified. Germline lookup yields CDR1 SEHNR and CDR2 FQNEAQ (reference sequence). The CDR3 consists of 16 residues. This chain's CDR3 is CASSLARPGARDGYTF.

The CDR3 loop reads CASSRTGTRNTEAFF. V usage is TRBV12-3 or TRBV12-4 and J usage is TRBJ1-1; TCRdb's D call, TRBD1, is unchecked because there is no DNA. This CDR3 region has 15 residues.

CDR3 amino acids: CASSLLTSGRADEQFF. This chain links TRBV5-6 with TRBJ2-1; the TRBD2 assignment by TCRdb is unverifiable without DNA. The germline CDR1 and CDR2 sequences are SGHDT and YYEEEE. The CDR3 totals 16 residues.

This chain uses TRBV6-1 with TRBJ2-5; TCRdb's D gene call, TRBD1, goes unchecked for lack of DNA. Germline V lookup: CDR1 MNHNS, CDR2 SASEGT. The CDR3 length is 16 residues. CDR3 sequence reads: CASKPGQGARGETQYF.

The chain couples TRBV7-9 to TRBJ2-3; TCRdb indicates TRBD1, and absent DNA this call remains unverified. CDR1 and CDR2 (germline): SEHNR, FQNEAQ (reference sequence). The length of the CDR3 is 13 residues. CDR3 residues: CASSFGAGDTQYF. Variable domain in full (rest from reference TRBV7-9 and TRBJ2-3): DTGVSQNPRHKITKRGQNVTFRCDPISEHNRLYWYRQTLGQGPEFLTYFQNEAQLEKSRLLSDRFSAERPKGSFSTLEIQRTEQGDSAMYLCASSFGAGDTQYFGPGTRLTVL.

V usage is TRBV20-1 and J usage is TRBJ2-3; without DNA, the TCRdb call of TRBD2 cannot be checked. The CDR3 has 17 residues. CDR1 is DFQATT, CDR2 SNEGSKA, per germline (reference sequence). Here the CDR3 reads CSAFLAGGSLWVDTQYF.

The genes are TRBV3-1 and TRBJ2-1; TCRdb proposes TRBD2, but this gene call is untestable without DNA. Germline assignment: CDR1 LGHDT and CDR2 YNNKEL (reference sequence). This CDR3 comprises 15 residues. The CDR3 is CASSQGWTSGNEQFF.

V and J are TRBV4-2 and TRBJ1-3. The V gene's germline CDR1 is LGHNA and CDR2 YNFKEQ. The CDR3 length is 16 residues. The CDR3 sequence: CASSQAQGLGMDTIYF.

V and J are TRBV6-6 and TRBJ2-7; TCRdb names TRBD1, which stays unverified in the absence of DNA. The CDR3 runs to 14 residues. Germline V gene lookup returns CDR1 MNHNY and CDR2 SVGAGI (reference sequence). Here the CDR3 reads CVSSSGTSSPEQYF.

The V gene is TRBV29-1, the J gene TRBJ1-1; no DNA is available, so the TRBD1 call from TCRdb remains unchecked. Germline V gene lookup returns CDR1 SQVTM and CDR2 ANQGSEA. The CDR3 has 13 amino acids. CDR3 residues: CSSGTGVNTEAFF.

The V and J genes are TRBV13 and TRBJ2-6. Germline values: CDR1 PRHDT, CDR2 FYEKMQ (reference sequence). The CDR3 consists of 13 residues. The CDR3 sequence is CASTVAGANVLTF.

This chain links TRBV29-1 with TRBJ2-7; TCRdb picks TRBD1, but there is no DNA to check that call. Germline V gene sequence: CDR1 SQVTM, CDR2 ANQGSEA. This CDR3 comprises 13 residues. The CDR3: CSVDAMGGYEQYF.

The V call is TRBV20-1, the J call TRBJ2-1; TCRdb indicates TRBD2, and absent DNA this call remains unverified. The CDR3 runs 11 residues. Per the germline V gene, CDR1 is DFQATT and CDR2 is SNEGSKA (reference sequence). This chain's CDR3 is CSASPTSEQFF.

The gene calls are TRBV7-2 and TRBJ1-5; TCRdb designates TRBD1, a call that cannot be tested without DNA. Germline CDR1 and CDR2: SGHTA and FQGNSA. The CDR3 contains 15 residues. The CDR3 loop reads CASSLGTQGLQPQHF.